This TCR beta chain originates from a study of T cells in Graves' hyperthyroidism and ophthalmopathy. TCR beta CDR3 regions were amplified from RNA. The primer set for the first-round RT-PCR of the TCR CDR3 was HTBI. TCRdb processed the multiplex PCR reads anew with MiXCR; each CDR3 protein has one entry. The sample holds about 640,000 distinct CDR3 sequences, 45% seen once. Reasons for excluding patients were uncontrolled infection, other autoimmune disease, pregnancy or lactation. Trimming removed 3 bases from V and 9 bases from J; junction bases left unmatched: 4. CDR3 length: 12 residues. Germline V gene data show CDR1 as SGHRS and CDR2 as YFSETQ.

Sequencing was carried out using peripheral blood or thyroid tissue (not recorded which). The chain recombines TRBV5-1 with TRBJ1-1, with 8 bases lining up with TRBD1. This clonotype was sampled from an adult man with Graves' disease, either hyperthyroidism or ophthalmopathy (not recorded which). CDR3 in DNA: TGCGCCAGCAGCTCCAGGACAGGGCAAGCTTTCTTT. Residues: CASSSRTGQAFF.